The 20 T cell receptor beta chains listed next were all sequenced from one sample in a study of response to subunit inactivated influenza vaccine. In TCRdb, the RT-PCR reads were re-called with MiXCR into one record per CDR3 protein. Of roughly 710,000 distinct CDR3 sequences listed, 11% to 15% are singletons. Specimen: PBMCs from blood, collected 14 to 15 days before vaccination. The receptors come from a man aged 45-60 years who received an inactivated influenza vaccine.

DNA for the CDR3: TGTGCCAGCAGCAAGGACAGGTCGAACACCGGGGAGCTGTTTTTT. It encodes CASSKDRSNTGELFF. V and J are TRBV5-6 and TRBJ2-2, with 7 bases fitting TRBD1. V lost 4 bases to trimming and J lost 0 bases; unmatched junction nucleotides: 3. Germline CDR1 SGHDT, CDR2 YYEEEE. CDR3 size: 15 residues.

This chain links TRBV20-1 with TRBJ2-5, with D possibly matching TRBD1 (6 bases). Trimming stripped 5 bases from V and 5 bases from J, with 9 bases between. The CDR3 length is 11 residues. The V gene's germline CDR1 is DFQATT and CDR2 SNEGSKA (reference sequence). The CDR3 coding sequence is TGCAGTGCTCACGACAGGGAGACCCAGTACTTC. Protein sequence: CSAHDRETQYF.

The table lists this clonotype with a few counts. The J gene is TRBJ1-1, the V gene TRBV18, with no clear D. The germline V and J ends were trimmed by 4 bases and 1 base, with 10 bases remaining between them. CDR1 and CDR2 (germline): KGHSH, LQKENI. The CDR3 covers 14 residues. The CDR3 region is CASSRGSPNTEAFF. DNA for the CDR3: TGTGCCAGCTCACGGGGATCCCCGAACACTGAAGCTTTCTTT.

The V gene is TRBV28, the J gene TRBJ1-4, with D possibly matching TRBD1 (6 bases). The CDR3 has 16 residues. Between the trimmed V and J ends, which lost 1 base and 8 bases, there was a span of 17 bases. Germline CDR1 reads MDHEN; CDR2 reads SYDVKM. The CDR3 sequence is CASSLFPLQGDEKLFF. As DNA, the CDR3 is TGTGCCAGCAGTTTATTCCCCTTACAGGGAGACGAAAAACTGTTTTTT.

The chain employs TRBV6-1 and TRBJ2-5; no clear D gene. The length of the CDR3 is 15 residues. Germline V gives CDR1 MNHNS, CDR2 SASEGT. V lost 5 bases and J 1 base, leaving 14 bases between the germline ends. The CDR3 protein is CASSPIRHTQETQYF. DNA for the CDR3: TGTGCCAGCAGTCCAATCCGACATACCCAAGAGACCCAGTACTTC.

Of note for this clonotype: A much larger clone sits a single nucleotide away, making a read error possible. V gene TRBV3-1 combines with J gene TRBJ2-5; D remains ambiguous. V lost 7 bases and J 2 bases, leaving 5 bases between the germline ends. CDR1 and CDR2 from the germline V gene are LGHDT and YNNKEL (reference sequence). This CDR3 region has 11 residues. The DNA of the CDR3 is TGTGCCAGCACCCTACAAGAGACCCAGTACTTC. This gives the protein CASTLQETQYF.

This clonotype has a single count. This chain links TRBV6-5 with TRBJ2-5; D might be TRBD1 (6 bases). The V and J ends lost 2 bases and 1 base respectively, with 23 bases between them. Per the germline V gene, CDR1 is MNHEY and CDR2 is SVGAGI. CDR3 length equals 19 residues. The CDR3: CASSYRTRSPDRSQETQYF. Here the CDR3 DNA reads TGTGCCAGCAGTTACCGAACCAGAAGCCCGGACAGATCCCAAGAGACCCAGTACTTC.

The CDR3 region has the DNA TGTGCCATCAGTGAGTCCGGCAGGGCCGGGGAGCTGTTTTTT. Protein sequence: CAISESGRAGELFF. This chain connects TRBV10-3 to TRBJ2-2, with D perhaps matching TRBD1 (5 bases). V was trimmed by 0 bases and J by 6 bases, leaving 8 bases between them. The CDR3 has 14 residues. The germline V gene encodes CDR1 ENHRY and CDR2 SYGVKD.

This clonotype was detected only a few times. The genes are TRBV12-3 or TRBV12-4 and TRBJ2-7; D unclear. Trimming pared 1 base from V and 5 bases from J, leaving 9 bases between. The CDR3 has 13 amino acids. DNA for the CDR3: TGTGCCAGCAGTTTAGGCCAAAGCGACGAGCAGTACTTC. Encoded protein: CASSLGQSDEQYF.

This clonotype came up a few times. The CDR3 reads CASSPRRDNTGELFF. The CDR3 DNA follows: TGTGCCAGCTCACCACGGCGGGACAACACCGGGGAGCTGTTTTTT. The chain has TRBV18 and TRBJ2-2; a weak D match, TRBD2 (6 bases). From germline, CDR1 is KGHSH and CDR2 LQKENI. The CDR3 runs 15 residues. V lost 1 base and J lost 2, with 8 bases in between.

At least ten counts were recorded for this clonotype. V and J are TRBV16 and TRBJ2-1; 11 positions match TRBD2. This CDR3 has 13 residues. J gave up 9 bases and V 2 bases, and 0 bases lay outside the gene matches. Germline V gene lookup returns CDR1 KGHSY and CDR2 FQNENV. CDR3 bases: TGTGCCAGCAGCCAAGGACTAGCGGGTGAGCAGTTCTTC. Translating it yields CASSQGLAGEQFF.

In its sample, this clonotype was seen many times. CDR3 sequence: CASSDTGLIYEQYF. CDR3 bases: TGTGCCAGCAGCGATACAGGTCTCATTTACGAGCAGTACTTC. The rearrangement uses TRBV12-3 or TRBV12-4 and TRBJ2-7, with TRBD1 as a possible D gene (5 bases). The CDR3 extends over 14 amino acids. The V gene lost 6 bases and the J gene lost 4 bases, with 16 bases spanning the gap.

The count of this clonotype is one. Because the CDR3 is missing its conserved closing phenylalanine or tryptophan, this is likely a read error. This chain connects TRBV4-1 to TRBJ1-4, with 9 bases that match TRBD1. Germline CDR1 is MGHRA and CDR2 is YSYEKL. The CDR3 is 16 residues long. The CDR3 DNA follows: TGTGCCAGCAGCCAAGGTCCCGGGACAGGGAACGAAAAACTGTTTCTT. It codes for CASSQGPGTGNEKLFL.

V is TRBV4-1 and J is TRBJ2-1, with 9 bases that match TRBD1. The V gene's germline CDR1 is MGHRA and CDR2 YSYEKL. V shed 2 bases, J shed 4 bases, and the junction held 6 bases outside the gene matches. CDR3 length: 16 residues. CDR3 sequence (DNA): TGCGCCAGCAGCCAACTGGGGACAGGGTCGTACAATGAGCAGTTCTTC. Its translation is CASSQLGTGSYNEQFF.

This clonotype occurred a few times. The CDR3 coding sequence is TGTGCCACCAGCAGCGAGAGGGCCGGGACAGGGTTCACAGATACGCAGTATTTT. Protein: CATSSERAGTGFTDTQYF. The chain is built from TRBV15 and TRBJ2-3, with 9 nucleotides matching TRBD1. The CDR3 covers 18 residues. Germline V gene sequence: CDR1 LNHNV, CDR2 YYDKDF (reference sequence). J gave up 2 bases and V 3 bases, and 12 bases lay outside the gene matches.

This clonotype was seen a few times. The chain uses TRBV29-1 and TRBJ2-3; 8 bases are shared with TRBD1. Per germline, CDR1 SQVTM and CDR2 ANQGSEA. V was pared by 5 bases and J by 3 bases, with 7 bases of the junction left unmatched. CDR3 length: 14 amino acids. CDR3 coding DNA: TGCAGCGTTCTTGACAGGGGTTCGACAGATACGCAGTATTTT. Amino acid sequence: CSVLDRGSTDTQYF.

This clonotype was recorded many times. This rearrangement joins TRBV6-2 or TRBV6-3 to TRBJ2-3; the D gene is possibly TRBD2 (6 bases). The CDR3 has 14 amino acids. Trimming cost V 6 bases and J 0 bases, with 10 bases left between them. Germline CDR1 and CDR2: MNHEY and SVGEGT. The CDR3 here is CASRRAGSTDTQYF. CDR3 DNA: TGTGCCAGCAGAAGAGCGGGCAGCACAGATACGCAGTATTTT.

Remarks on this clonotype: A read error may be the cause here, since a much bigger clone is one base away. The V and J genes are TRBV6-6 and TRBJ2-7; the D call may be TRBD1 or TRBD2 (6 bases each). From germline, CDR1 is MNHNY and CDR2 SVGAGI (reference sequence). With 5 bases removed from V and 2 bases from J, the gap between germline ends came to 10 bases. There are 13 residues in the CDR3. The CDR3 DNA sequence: TGTGCCAGCAGTGAGGGGGGACCCTACGAGCAGTACTTC. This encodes CASSEGGPYEQYF.

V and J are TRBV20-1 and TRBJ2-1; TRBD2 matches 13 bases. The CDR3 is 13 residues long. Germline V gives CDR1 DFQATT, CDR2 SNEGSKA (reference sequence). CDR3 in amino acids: CSGLAGAGYEQFF. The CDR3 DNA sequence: TGCAGCGGACTAGCGGGAGCGGGCTATGAGCAGTTCTTC.

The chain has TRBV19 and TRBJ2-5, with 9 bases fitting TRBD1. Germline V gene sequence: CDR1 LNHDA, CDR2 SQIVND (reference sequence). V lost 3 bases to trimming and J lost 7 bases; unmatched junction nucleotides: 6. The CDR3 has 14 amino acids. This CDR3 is CASSMGGQGRTQYF. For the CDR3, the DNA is TGTGCCAGTAGTATGGGGGGACAGGGACGGACCCAGTACTTC.